The 26 T cell receptor beta chains below were found in one sample sequenced in a study of blood T cell repertoires in COVID-19 (dated by TCRdb to 2019 to 2021). Receptors were amplified or captured by the immunoSEQ multiplex PCR assay. Not all clones reach the TCRdb copy of this immuneACCESS table, which keeps in-frame sequences only. Checked studies attribute under half of the gap to unresolved V genes and leave the rest unexplained. This sample has under 130,000 clones in its table, and 75% to 90% of those were observed once. The ten largest clones represent approximately 13% of the sample. The sequencing input was peripheral blood. The receptors stem from a human donor in a cohort sampled during active or convalescent COVID-19.

This sequence joins TRBV27 and TRBJ1-2, with D maybe TRBD1 (5 bases). V was pared by 5 bases and J by 5 bases, with 12 bases between. This CDR3 comprises 13 residues. CDR1 is MNHEY and CDR2 is SMNVEV in the germline V gene (reference sequence). The DNA for the CDR3 is TGTGCCAGCAGTCCATACGGGGGTTATGGCTACACCTTC. This translates into CASSPYGGYGYTF.

This clone was detected only once. The chain joins TRBV9 to TRBJ2-1, with TRBD1 matching over 12 bases. With V trimmed by 3 bases and J by 10 bases, 11 bases remained unmatched. The CDR3 spans 16 residues. Germline CDR1 is SGDLS and CDR2 is YYNGEE. The CDR3 loop reads CASSATGTGGVWEQFF. Written as DNA, the CDR3 is TGTGCCAGCAGCGCCACCGGGACAGGGGGCGTTTGGGAGCAGTTCTTC.

The rearrangement uses TRBV7-2 and TRBJ1-4, with TRBD1 matching over 7 bases. After removal of 6 bases from V and 8 bases from J, the junction contained 12 bases not matched to a gene. Germline lookup yields CDR1 SGHTA and CDR2 FQGNSA. CDR3 size: 15 residues. The CDR3: CASSVEGTAREKLFF. CDR3 sequence (DNA): TGTGCCAGCAGTGTCGAGGGGACAGCCAGGGAAAAACTGTTTTTT.

The chain uses TRBV9 and TRBJ1-2; D perhaps matches TRBD1 (6 bases). Germline V CDR1 and CDR2: SGDLS, YYNGEE. V lost 5 bases, J lost 0 bases, and 14 bases lay in between. This CDR3 has 15 residues. DNA for the CDR3: TGTGCCAGCAGAAAGCAGGGGTTAGCTAACTATGGCTACACCTTC. Translated, it gives CASRKQGLANYGYTF.

This clone was recorded many times. The chain employs TRBV7-9 and TRBJ1-1; TRBD1 is a possible D gene (6 bases). Germline-derived CDR1 and CDR2 are SEHNR and FQNEAQ (reference sequence). The CDR3 extends over 13 amino acids. Trimming removed 1 base from V and 10 bases from J, with 13 bases in between. The CDR3 region is CASSLGQGLGAFF. In nucleotides, the CDR3 is TGTGCCAGCAGCTTAGGGCAGGGGTTAGGAGCTTTCTTT. The whole variable domain, remainder taken from reference TRBV7-9 and TRBJ1-1, is DTGVSQNPRHKITKRGQNVTFRCDPISEHNRLYWYRQTLGQGPEFLTYFQNEAQLEKSRLLSDRFSAERPKGSFSTLEIQRTEQGDSAMYLCASSLGQGLGAFFGQGTRLTVV.

V gene TRBV19 combines with J gene TRBJ1-2, with 9 bases identical to TRBD1. V lost 7 bases and J lost 7; bases outside the gene matches: 16. Germline V gives CDR1 LNHDA, CDR2 SQIVND (reference sequence). This CDR3 has 16 residues. For the CDR3, the DNA is TGTGCCAGTAATGGGAGAGGGACAGGGACCTTCGGTGGCTACACCTTC. This translates into CASNGRGTGTFGGYTF.

This chain links TRBV7-3 with TRBJ2-5; TRBD1 matches at 7 bases. The junction had 4 bases not matched to a gene; V was cut back by 5 bases and J by 4 bases. The CDR3 has 13 amino acids. Looked up from germline, CDR1 is SGHTA and CDR2 is FQGTGA. The CDR3 nucleotides are TGTGCCAGCAGCGTATACAGGGGAGAGACCCAGTACTTC. Protein: CASSVYRGETQYF.

This clone came up a few times. The chain combines TRBV11-2 with TRBJ1-1; TRBD1 matches 9 bases. This CDR3 is 15 amino acids long. Trimming at V came to 4 bases and at J to 3 bases, leaving 6 bases not matched to a gene. Germline CDR1 and CDR2: SGHAT and FQNNGV. CDR3 in DNA: TGTGCCAGCAGCTCATTCCGGGACAGGGACACTGAAGCTTTCTTT. Its translation: CASSSFRDRDTEAFF.

The gene calls are TRBV5-6 and TRBJ2-5; 7 bases are a match to TRBD1. This CDR3 has 13 residues. V lost 3 bases and J lost 7; bases outside the gene matches: 6. CDR1 and CDR2 from the germline V gene are SGHDT and YYEEEE. CDR3 residues: CASSSGYRGTQYF. The CDR3 nucleotides are TGTGCCAGCAGCTCCGGCTACAGGGGGACCCAGTACTTC.

The chain is built from TRBV12-3 or TRBV12-4 and TRBJ1-2; D gene unclear. V was clipped by 3 bases and J by 1 base, with 3 bases between them. The CDR3 is 12 residues long. This chain's CDR3 is CASSFYNYGYTF. CDR3 nucleotide sequence: TGTGCCAGCAGTTTTTATAACTATGGCTACACCTTC.

The rearrangement uses TRBV10-3 and TRBJ1-2; 8 nucleotides match TRBD1. The V gene's germline CDR1 is ENHRY and CDR2 SYGVKD. The CDR3 is 13 amino acids. J lost 8 bases, V lost 7 bases, and 9 bases had no gene match. CDR3 bases: TGTGCCATCACCCAGGGGGCTGAAGAGGGCTACACCTTC. It translates to CAITQGAEEGYTF.

The chain carries TRBV7-2 and TRBJ2-1; 7 bases line up with TRBD2. The ends lost 6 bases at V and 4 bases at J; junction bases unmatched: 6. The CDR3 spans 14 residues. Germline V CDR1 and CDR2: SGHTA, FQGNSA. The CDR3: CASRKSGAYNEQFF. The CDR3 nucleotides read TGTGCCAGCAGAAAAAGCGGGGCTTACAATGAGCAGTTCTTC.

The rearrangement links TRBV2 to TRBJ2-7; D is possibly TRBD1 (6 bases). Germline assignment: CDR1 SNHLY and CDR2 FYNNEI. The ends were cut back, 4 bases at V and 7 bases at J, with 17 bases in the middle. The CDR3 consists of 14 residues. This CDR3 reads CASSGRLPQGEQYF. The CDR3 DNA reads TGTGCCAGCAGTGGGAGACTACCCCAGGGGGAGCAGTACTTC.

The chain joins TRBV6-2 or TRBV6-3 to TRBJ1-5; 7 nucleotides align to TRBD1. The germline CDR1 and CDR2 sequences are MNHEY and SVGEGT. Germline trimming cut 5 bases from V and 2 bases from J; bases unmatched to any gene: 12. The CDR3 runs to 17 residues. The CDR3: CASSRDREFRGNQPQHF. CDR3 nucleotides: TGTGCCAGCAGTCGTGACAGGGAGTTTAGAGGCAATCAGCCCCAGCATTTT.

The rearrangement links TRBV18 to TRBJ2-7, with D perhaps TRBD1 (7 bases). CDR1 KGHSH and CDR2 LQKENI come from the germline V gene. Trimming took 5 bases from V and 0 from J, leaving 14 bases between them. The CDR3 sequence is 15 residues long. Here the CDR3 reads CASSSQGGSSYEQYF. The CDR3 nucleotides are TGTGCCAGCTCATCCCAGGGGGGAAGCTCCTACGAGCAGTACTTC. The complete variable domain, with remaining parts taken from reference TRBV18 and TRBJ2-7, reads NAGVMQNPRHLVRRRGQEARLRCSPMKGHSHVYWYRQLPEEGLKFMVYLQKENIIDESGMPKERFSAEFPKEGPSILRIQQVVRGDSAAYFCASSSQGGSSYEQYFGPGTRLTVT.

The chain couples TRBV30 to TRBJ2-1, with 8 bases aligning to TRBD2. This CDR3 has 17 amino acids. Germline V gene lookup returns CDR1 GTSNPN and CDR2 SVGIG (reference sequence). Unmatched junction bases numbered 10, after V lost 3 bases and J lost 0 bases. CDR3: CAWSDTSGRPSYNEQFF. In DNA, the CDR3 is TGTGCCTGGAGCGATACTAGCGGACGCCCCTCCTACAATGAGCAGTTCTTC.

The rearrangement joins TRBV7-3 to TRBJ1-1; D is unresolved. There are 13 residues in the CDR3. The germline V and J ends were trimmed by 2 bases and 3 bases, with 7 bases remaining between them. Germline V gene sequence: CDR1 SGHTA, CDR2 FQGTGA. CDR3 sequence reads: CASSLGPDTEAFF. The CDR3 region has the DNA TGTGCCAGCAGCTTAGGCCCAGACACTGAAGCTTTCTTT.

This chain links TRBV19 with TRBJ1-5; 7 bases are a match to TRBD1. This CDR3 is 15 amino acids long. Germline CDR1 is LNHDA and CDR2 is SQIVND (reference sequence). The ends lost 7 bases at V and 7 bases at J; junction bases unmatched: 13. CDR3 in amino acids: CASKGQSNYVQPQHF. The CDR3 region has the DNA TGTGCCAGTAAGGGACAGTCGAACTATGTGCAGCCCCAGCATTTT.

The genes are TRBV2 and TRBJ1-1; the match to TRBD1 covers 7 bases. The CDR3 covers 14 residues. V shed 6 bases, J shed 0 bases, and the junction held 4 bases outside the gene matches. Germline values: CDR1 SNHLY, CDR2 FYNNEI. CDR3 region: CASRQDRMNTEAFF. CDR3 nucleotides: TGTGCCAGCAGGCAGGACAGGATGAACACTGAAGCTTTCTTT.

DNA for the CDR3: TGTGCCAGCAGCCGCGGACTACCCGGGAGCACAGATACGCAGTATTTT. It encodes CASSRGLPGSTDTQYF. This sequence joins TRBV3-1 (or the pseudogene TRBV3-2) and TRBJ2-3; perhaps TRBD2 as D (6 bases). CDR1 and CDR2 (germline): LGHDT, YNNKEL (reference sequence). The CDR3 is made up of 16 amino acids. V was clipped by 4 bases and J by 0 bases, with 14 bases between them.

A remark on this clone: Germline and junction disagree at one end, which may indicate a read error. The chain is built from TRBV7-7 and TRBJ2-5; D remains ambiguous. The germline V gene encodes CDR1 SSHAT and CDR2 FNYEAQ (reference sequence). The CDR3 has 14 amino acids. The CDR3 coding sequence is TGTGCTAGCAGCTTAGGGCCATACCAAGAGACCCAGTACTTC. Its translation is CASSLGPYQETQYF. The whole variable domain, remainder taken from reference TRBV7-7 and TRBJ2-5, is GAGVSQSPRYKVTKRGQDVTLRCDPISSHATLYWYQQALGQGPEFLTYFNYEAQPDKSGLPSDRFSAERPEGSISTLTIQRTEQRDSAMYRCASSLGPYQETQYFGPGTRLLVL.

V usage is TRBV2 and J usage is TRBJ1-6; 10 bases fit TRBD1. Trimming at V came to 3 bases and at J to 10 bases, leaving 6 bases not matched to a gene. This CDR3 spans 15 amino acids. Germline-derived CDR1 and CDR2 are SNHLY and FYNNEI. The CDR3 is CASSDRGQGDSPLHF. CDR3 nucleotide sequence: TGTGCCAGCAGTGATAGAGGACAGGGGGACTCACCCCTCCACTTT.

This chain joins TRBV10-3 and TRBJ2-5; TRBD1 might be the D (6 bases). Trimming removed 6 bases from V and 4 bases from J, with 15 bases in between. The CDR3 has 14 residues. CDR1 and CDR2 (germline): ENHRY, SYGVKD. This CDR3 reads CAIRDSLGRETQYF. The CDR3, as DNA: TGTGCCATCAGGGACAGTTTAGGGCGAGAGACCCAGTACTTC.

This clone has a handful of counts. V and J are TRBV27 and TRBJ1-3, with D possibly matching TRBD1 (6 bases). V was cut by 5 bases and J by 2 bases, with 13 bases left in between. The CDR3 loop spans 15 amino acids. The germline V gene has CDR1 MNHEY and CDR2 SMNVEV (reference sequence). This CDR3 is CASSLHGTPGNTIYF. DNA of the CDR3: TGTGCCAGCAGTCTCCACGGGACACCTGGAAACACCATATATTTT.

The CDR3 region is CASSLGSGVPYNEQFF. In nucleotides, the CDR3 is TGTGCCAGCAGCTTGGGTAGCGGGGTTCCCTACAATGAGCAGTTCTTC. The chain carries TRBV5-4 and TRBJ2-1, with TRBD2 matching over 8 bases. The CDR3 sequence is 16 residues long. Germline V gives CDR1 SGHNT, CDR2 YYREEE (reference sequence). V lost 0 bases, J lost 2 bases, and 4 bases stayed unmatched.

This clone was recorded only once. The rearrangement links TRBV6-6 to TRBJ1-1; D gene ambiguous. The CDR3 is 12 amino acids. The V end was cut by 2 bases, the J end by 8 bases, with 9 bases between. The V gene's germline CDR1 is MNHNY and CDR2 SVGAGI (reference sequence). CDR3 bases: TGTGCCAGCAGTTACGAGGGAGAGGAAGCTTTCTTT. Translated, it gives CASSYEGEEAFF.